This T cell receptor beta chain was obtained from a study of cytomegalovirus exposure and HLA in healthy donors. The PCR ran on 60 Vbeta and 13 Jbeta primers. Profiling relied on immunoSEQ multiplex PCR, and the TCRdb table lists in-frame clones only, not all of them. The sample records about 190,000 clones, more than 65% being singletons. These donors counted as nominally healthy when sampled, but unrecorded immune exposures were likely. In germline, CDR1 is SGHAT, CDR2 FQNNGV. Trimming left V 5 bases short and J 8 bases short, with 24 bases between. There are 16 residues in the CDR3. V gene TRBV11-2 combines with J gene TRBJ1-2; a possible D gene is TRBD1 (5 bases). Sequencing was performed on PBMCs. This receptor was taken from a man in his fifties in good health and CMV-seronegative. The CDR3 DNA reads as TGTGCCAGCAGCCAACTAACCAGGGATCCATTGTGGGGCTACACCTTC. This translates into CASSQLTRDPLWGYTF.